The 15 T cell receptor beta chains in this list originate from one sample, sequenced in a study of beta chain features in type 1 diabetes. Findings and caveats of the study: TCRB CDR3 length was moderately but significantly reduced in all four CD4+ subsets of Type 1 diabetes patients.

Antigens for these TCRs are unknown. Of the isolated RNA, all was reverse transcribed, and so the sequenced material was expressed TCRB transcripts. Clones were sequenced by immunoSEQ multiplex PCR, and TCRdb holds only the in-frame ones, with some missing. In the table there are 400,000 or so clones, 8.5% to 10% of which are singletons. Sequenced sample: central memory CD4+ T cells from blood. These receptors were taken from a man aged 25-40 years with type 1 diabetes.

This clone was picked up many times. The V and J genes are TRBV28 and TRBJ2-1; D might be TRBD2 (6 bases). Germline CDR1 MDHEN, CDR2 SYDVKM. The CDR3 totals 14 residues. V was pared by 6 bases and J by 1 base, with 10 bases between. The CDR3 region has the DNA TGTGCCAGCAGATCTAGCGAATCCTACAATGAGCAGTTCTTC. It codes for CASRSSESYNEQFF.

In this sample, this clone turned up a few times. The chain couples TRBV5-1 to TRBJ1-3; D not certain. Germline CDR1 reads SGHRS; CDR2 reads YFSETQ. Deletions cut 4 bases from V and 1 base from J, with 12 bases between. This CDR3 spans 15 amino acids. The CDR3 is CASSLRRGSGNTIYF. The DNA of the CDR3 is TGCGCCAGCAGCCTGCGACGAGGATCTGGAAACACCATATATTTT.

This clone occurred many times. This chain joins TRBV10-3 and TRBJ2-4, with 7 positions matching TRBD1. Per the germline V gene, CDR1 is ENHRY and CDR2 is SYGVKD. V lost 3 bases and J lost 7; bases outside the gene matches: 3. CDR3 length equals 13 residues. CDR3 loop: CAISERDSNIQYF. CDR3 DNA sequence: TGTGCCATCAGTGAAAGGGACAGCAACATTCAGTACTTC.

This chain connects TRBV4-2 to TRBJ2-5, with 9 bases fitting TRBD1. CDR1 and CDR2 (germline): LGHNA, YNFKEQ. V dropped 1 base and J dropped 3; count of bases not matched to a gene: 3. The CDR3 loop spans 15 amino acids. CDR3 DNA sequence: TGTGCCAGCAGCCAAGGCTGGACAGGGGAAGAGACCCAGTACTTC. The encoded protein is CASSQGWTGEETQYF.

This sequence joins TRBV5-1 and TRBJ2-7; D tentatively fits TRBD1 or TRBD2 (5 bases each). V was pared by 2 bases and J by 7 bases, with 19 bases between. Germline lookup yields CDR1 SGHRS and CDR2 YFSETQ. This CDR3 has 15 residues. The CDR3: CASSLGAGPLGEQYF. CDR3 nucleotides: TGCGCCAGCAGCTTAGGGGCGGGCCCCTTGGGGGAGCAGTACTTC.

This clone was seen ten or more times. This sequence joins TRBV28 and TRBJ1-5; a possible D gene is TRBD1 (6 bases). The CDR3 sequence is 15 residues long. Trimming pared 6 bases from V and 4 bases from J, leaving 16 bases between. Germline assignment: CDR1 MDHEN and CDR2 SYDVKM. The CDR3 bases are TGTGCCAGCAGCCTTACAGGGATTTGGAATCAGCCCCAGCATTTT. Translated, it gives CASSLTGIWNQPQHF.

The genes are TRBV27 and TRBJ2-7, with D maybe TRBD1 (6 bases). Per the germline V gene, CDR1 is MNHEY and CDR2 is SMNVEV (reference sequence). The CDR3 is 13 amino acids. Trimming stripped 1 base from V and 5 bases from J, with 9 bases between. CDR3 nucleotide sequence: TGTGCCAGCAGTTTATTACAGGGAAACGAGCAGTACTTC. Translating it yields CASSLLQGNEQYF.

This clone was detected a few times. The V and J genes are TRBV5-1 and TRBJ1-1; TRBD1 is a possible D gene (6 bases). Germline CDR1 SGHRS, CDR2 YFSETQ. Deletions cut 0 bases from V and 1 base from J, with 7 bases between. The CDR3 sequence is 14 residues long. CDR3 sequence (DNA): TGCGCCAGCAGCTTGGGACAGGCGAACACTGAAGCTTTCTTT. Encoded protein: CASSLGQANTEAFF.

V usage is TRBV2 and J usage is TRBJ2-3; 9 bases are shared with TRBD2. This CDR3 is 13 amino acids long. Unmatched junction bases numbered 2, after V lost 6 bases and J lost 4 bases. Germline V gene sequence: CDR1 SNHLY, CDR2 FYNNEI. The CDR3 protein is CASRWTSADTQYF. In nucleotides, the CDR3 is TGTGCCAGCAGATGGACTAGCGCAGATACGCAGTATTTT.

The V and J genes are TRBV30 and TRBJ1-5; D remains unclear. The V end was cut by 1 base, the J end by 0 bases, with 10 bases between. The germline CDR1 and CDR2 sequences are GTSNPN and SVGIG (reference sequence). This CDR3 contains 15 residues. Written as DNA, the CDR3 is TGTGCCTGGAGTGGAGGGTTTAATAGCAATCAGCCCCAGCATTTT. Its protein is CAWSGGFNSNQPQHF.

This sequence joins TRBV21-1 and TRBJ2-5; the D segment call TRBD2 is taken from the table without a DNA check. TRBV21-1 is assigned pseudogene status. This CDR3 has 14 amino acids. CDR3 sequence: CASRSTTPSGEQYF. In nucleotides, the CDR3 is TGTGCCAGCAGAAGCACAACCCCTTCGGGGGAGCAGTACTTC.

This chain connects TRBV19 to TRBJ2-7; TRBD1 is a possible D gene (5 bases). The CDR3 consists of 15 residues. Germline assignment: CDR1 LNHDA and CDR2 SQIVND (reference sequence). With 5 bases removed from V and 2 bases from J, the gap between germline ends came to 16 bases. CDR3: CASSPRAGNPYEQYF. The CDR3 coding sequence is TGTGCCAGTAGTCCCCGGGCAGGGAATCCCTACGAGCAGTACTTC. The whole variable domain, remainder taken from reference TRBV19 and TRBJ2-7, is DGGITQSPKYLFRKEGQNVTLSCEQNLNHDAMYWYRQDPGQGLRLIYYSQIVNDFQKGDIAEGYSVSREKKESFPLTVTSAQKNPTAFYLCASSPRAGNPYEQYFGPGTRLTVT.

The V call is TRBV27, the J call TRBJ2-1; TRBD1 is a possible D gene (5 bases). This CDR3 region has 16 residues. Per germline, CDR1 MNHEY and CDR2 SMNVEV (reference sequence). Trimming left V 7 bases short and J 0 bases short, with 16 bases between. This CDR3 is CASTNRRGSSYNEQFF. CDR3 DNA sequence: TGTGCCAGCACCAACAGGCGAGGTAGCTCCTACAATGAGCAGTTCTTC.

This clone was observed a few times. This rearrangement joins TRBV18 to TRBJ2-5, with D uncertain. From germline, CDR1 is KGHSH and CDR2 LQKENI. The CDR3 covers 15 residues. Trimming took 3 bases from V and 2 from J, leaving 13 bases between them. CDR3 DNA: TGTGCCAGCTCACCCATTATCGGCGGACAAGAGACCCAGTACTTC. It codes for CASSPIIGGQETQYF.

Notes on this clone: A clone one base away is much larger, so this may be a read error. DNA for the CDR3: TGTGCCAGCGGCGCAGGCCGGCTAAACACAGATACGCAGTATTTT. Protein product: CASGAGRLNTDTQYF. The J gene is TRBJ2-3, the V gene TRBV7-2; D remains ambiguous. V was cut by 8 bases and J by 2 bases, with 17 bases left in between. CDR1 is SGHTA and CDR2 is FQGNSA in the germline V gene. This CDR3 comprises 15 residues.